This T cell receptor beta chain was recovered during a study of patients and donors after allogeneic stem cell transplantation. TCRdb passed the RT-PCR reads through MiXCR, listing each CDR3 protein once. The profile shows about 960,000 distinct CDR3 sequences, 15% to 20% of them singletons. CDR3 length equals 14 residues. V was pared by 7 bases and J by 5 bases, with 15 bases between. Sequenced sample: blood, either unsorted or a sorted T cell fraction (not recorded which). The V and J genes are TRBV12-3 or TRBV12-4 and TRBJ2-1; D might be TRBD2 (5 bases). The TCR was taken from a human donor who was either an allogeneic HSCT recipient or a stem cell or donor lymphocyte infusion donor (not recorded which). It is not recorded whose cells these are; they may come from a transplant donor. In DNA, the CDR3 is TGTGCCAGCACCATCCGGGATTTTAACAATGAGCAGTTCTTC. Translated: CASTIRDFNNEQFF.